The T cell receptor beta chain under discussion was sequenced for a study of blood T cell repertoires in COVID-19. On the study more broadly: Samples came from the United States, Italy and Spain, spanning acute and convalescent COVID-19.

The data were produced by immunoSEQ multiplex PCR, yet TCRdb's version contains in-frame clones alone and is incomplete. The repertoire has about 140,000 clones, approximately 85% of them found once; the top ten carry 2.5% to 3%. Trimming stripped 2 bases from V and 7 bases from J, with 29 bases between. The V gene's germline CDR1 is MNHEY and CDR2 SMNVEV (reference sequence). The CDR3 is 20 residues long. Sequenced input: peripheral blood. This chain connects TRBV27 to TRBJ1-4; D is undetermined. The sequence was collected from a man aged 45-65 years with acute or convalescent COVID-19. CDR3 in DNA: TGTGCCAGCAGTTTACGCCCTCTCAGGACCCTGAGAAGCGGCACTGAAAAACTGTTTTTT. Its protein product is CASSLRPLRTLRSGTEKLFF. Full variable domain (outside the CDR3, taken from reference TRBV27 and TRBJ1-4): EAQVTQNPRYLITVTGKKLTVTCSQNMNHEYMSWYRQDPGLGLRQIYYSMNVEVTDKGDVPEGYKVSRKEKRNFPLILESPSPNQTSLYFCASSLRPLRTLRSGTEKLFFGSGTQLSVL.